This TCR beta chain was recorded in a study of tumor and adjacent non-tumor tissue in lung cancer. Whole-study context: Some 4.1 million productive TCRbeta reads were obtained per sample on average. Study-level findings and limits: Top 100 clones took a larger repertoire share in normal lung.

Germline V CDR1 and CDR2: MDHEN, SYDVKM. The CDR3 is 13 residues long. The library came from three nested PCR rounds adapted from ARM-PCR protocols. A single record per CDR3 protein comes from TCRdb applying MiXCR to the multiplex PCR reads. The sample holds 75,000 to 90,000 distinct CDR3 sequences, more than 75% seen once. RNA was extracted from bulk tissue without any cell sorting. The normal lung tissue was taken more than 3 cm from the tumor edge. On this clonotype itself: What it binds is not known. A much bigger clone sits one base away, suggesting this may be a read error.

The chain links TRBV28 to TRBJ2-7, with TRBD1 identical over 7 bases. This clonotype was sampled from a woman in her forties or fifties with non-small cell lung cancer. Sequenced input: distant non-tumor lung tissue. CDR3 sequence: CAISQGELREQYF. In nucleotides, the CDR3 is TGTGCCATCAGTCAGGGGGAGTTGCGCGAGCAGTACTTC.